Below are 13 T cell receptor beta chains sequenced from a single sample in a study of regulatory T cells in long-lasting Graves disease. Time point specified: persistent/refractory GD, antithyroid drugs over 5 years with positive TRAb. From RNA extracted from PBMCs, the TCR library was made. Construction of TCR beta libraries relied on iRepertoire HTBI primers and on Arm-PCR targeting CDR3 regions. TCRdb reprocessed the multiplex PCR reads with MiXCR, giving one entry per CDR3 protein. The sample has a few hundred thousand distinct CDR3 sequences; 20% to 25% are singletons. Sequences were derived from peripheral blood mononuclear cells (PBMCs), sampled when the disease was refractory, from a patient treated with antithyroid drugs. The receptors originated from a female donor with Graves disease.

For this clonotype: A much bigger clone sits one base away, suggesting this may be a read error. The gene calls are TRBV11-2 and TRBJ1-5, with 7 bases that match TRBD1. The V gene end was trimmed by 4 bases and the J gene end by 0 bases; junction bases not matched to a gene: 18. The CDR3 length is 20 residues. Germline loops: CDR1 SGHAT, CDR2 FQNNGV. The CDR3 bases are TGTGCCAGCAGCTCCCTCCGGCTTAAGGGGACAGACTATAGCAATCAGCCCCAGCATTTT. Translated, it gives CASSSLRLKGTDYSNQPQHF.

This clonotype was detected only a few times. The V call is TRBV19, the J call TRBJ1-2, with TRBD1 matching over 8 bases. V was clipped by 6 bases and J by 8 bases; unmatched bases: 11. The CDR3 has 14 amino acids. The germline gives CDR1 LNHDA, CDR2 SQIVND (reference sequence). CDR3 sequence reads: CASSTGQGAEGYTF. The CDR3, as DNA: TGTGCCAGTAGCACGGGGCAGGGGGCTGAGGGCTACACCTTC.

The rearrangement uses TRBV14 and TRBJ1-4; maybe TRBD1 (5 bases). Germline V lookup: CDR1 SGHDN, CDR2 FVKESK. The CDR3 runs to 13 residues. V lost 3 bases to trimming and J lost 8 bases, with 10 bases between them. DNA of the CDR3: TGTGCCAGCAGCCAGGGCGGGGGGGAAAAACTGTTTTTT. Encoded protein: CASSQGGGEKLFF.

J is TRBJ2-5 and V is TRBV27; maybe TRBD2 (6 bases). V was pared by 10 bases and J by 2 bases, with 14 bases between. The CDR3 covers 13 residues. Germline-derived CDR1 and CDR2 are MNHEY and SMNVEV (reference sequence). The CDR3 spells CATRGGGQETQYF. CDR3 in DNA: TGTGCCACCCGTGGAGGAGGGCAAGAGACCCAGTACTTC.

This clonotype has at least ten counts. The V and J genes are TRBV9 and TRBJ1-2; no firm D call. Germline V gives CDR1 SGDLS, CDR2 YYNGEE. The CDR3 is 13 residues long. Trimming took 5 bases from V and 1 from J, leaving 9 bases between them. In DNA, the CDR3 is TGTGCCAGCAGTAGGAGTCATAACTATGGCTACACCTTC. Protein: CASSRSHNYGYTF.

V is TRBV7-2 and J is TRBJ2-5; tentatively, D is TRBD2 (7 bases). V gave up 1 base and J gave up 7 bases, with 19 bases separating them. The CDR3 has 16 residues. The germline V gene has CDR1 SGHTA and CDR2 FQGNSA. CDR3 amino acids: CASSLVGAGAKGTQYF. Here the CDR3 DNA reads TGTGCCAGCAGCTTAGTGGGGGCGGGAGCCAAAGGGACCCAGTACTTC.

This clonotype appeared many times. The CDR3 DNA follows: TGTGCCAGCAGGCCGGCCGGGGGCCTTTCCTACGAGCAGTACTTC. It specifies CASRPAGGLSYEQYF. The rearrangement links TRBV12-3 or TRBV12-4 to TRBJ2-7, with D perhaps TRBD1 or TRBD2 (6 bases each). Between the trimmed V and J ends, which lost 6 bases and 1 base, there was a span of 16 bases. This CDR3 contains 15 residues.

The rearrangement uses TRBV4-3 and TRBJ1-4, with D possibly matching TRBD1 (5 bases). Germline CDR1 reads LGHNA; CDR2 reads YSLEER. V lost 4 bases and J 7 bases, leaving 13 bases between the germline ends. CDR3 length: 14 residues. The DNA for the CDR3 is TGCGCCAGCAGCCCCGGGACGTTCCGTGAAAAACTGTTTTTT. Translation gives CASSPGTFREKLFF.

The chain links TRBV18 to TRBJ2-7; TRBD1 might be the D (7 bases). The germline V gene encodes CDR1 KGHSH and CDR2 LQKENI. The CDR3 runs to 13 residues. Trimming left V 3 bases short and J 7 bases short, with 13 bases between. Here the CDR3 reads CASSPEGAREQYF. The CDR3 region has the DNA TGTGCCAGCTCACCGGAGGGGGCGAGGGAGCAGTACTTC.

In the case of this clonotype: This may come from a read error, since a much larger clone is one base off. This chain uses TRBV7-2 with TRBJ2-7; 7 nucleotides agree with TRBD2. Trimming at V came to 1 base and at J to 11 bases, leaving 14 bases not matched to a gene. From germline, CDR1 is SGHTA and CDR2 FQGNSA. This CDR3 is 15 amino acids long. The chain's CDR3 is CASSLGGIGAGEKYF. The DNA of the CDR3 is TGTGCCAGCAGCTTAGGTGGGATAGGCGCGGGAGAGAAGTACTTC.

Only a few counts were recorded for this clonotype. This sequence joins TRBV28 and TRBJ2-2, with unresolved D. In germline, CDR1 is MDHEN, CDR2 SYDVKM. Trimming left V 6 bases short and J 1 base short, with 21 bases between. The length of the CDR3 is 18 residues. As DNA, the CDR3 is TGTGCCAGCAGACCGGGCAGGCACCTATTATTGAACACCGGGGAGCTGTTTTTT. Amino acids: CASRPGRHLLLNTGELFF.

The V and J genes are TRBV6-2 or TRBV6-3 and TRBJ1-6, with D tentatively TRBD1 (5 bases). The CDR3 has 15 amino acids. Trimming stripped 7 bases from V and 11 bases from J, with 21 bases between. CDR1 and CDR2 from the germline V gene are MNHEY and SVGEGT. The CDR3 DNA is TGTGCCAGCAACAAGGCCCAGGGCATACGGACACCCCTCCACTTT. Its protein is CASNKAQGIRTPLHF.

This chain joins TRBV7-3 and TRBJ1-1, with TRBD1 identical over 7 bases. The J segment lost 1 base and the V segment lost 6 bases, leaving 17 bases of the junction unmatched. This CDR3 is 18 amino acids long. Germline V CDR1 and CDR2: SGHTA, FQGTGA. This CDR3 reads CASRQTSLTGAGNTEAFF. The DNA of the CDR3 is TGTGCCAGCAGGCAAACTAGCCTTACAGGGGCGGGGAACACTGAAGCTTTCTTT.